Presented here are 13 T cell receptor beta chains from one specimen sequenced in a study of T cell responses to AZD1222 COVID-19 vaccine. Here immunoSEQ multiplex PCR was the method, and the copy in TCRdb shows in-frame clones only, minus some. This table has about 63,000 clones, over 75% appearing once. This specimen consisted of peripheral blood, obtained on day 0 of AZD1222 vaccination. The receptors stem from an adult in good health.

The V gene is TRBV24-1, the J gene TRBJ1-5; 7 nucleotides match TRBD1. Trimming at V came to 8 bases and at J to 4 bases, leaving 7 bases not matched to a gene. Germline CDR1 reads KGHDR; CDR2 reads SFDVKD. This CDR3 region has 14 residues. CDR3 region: CATTGGTANQPQHF. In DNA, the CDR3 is TGTGCCACCACAGGGGGGACGGCGAATCAGCCCCAGCATTTT.

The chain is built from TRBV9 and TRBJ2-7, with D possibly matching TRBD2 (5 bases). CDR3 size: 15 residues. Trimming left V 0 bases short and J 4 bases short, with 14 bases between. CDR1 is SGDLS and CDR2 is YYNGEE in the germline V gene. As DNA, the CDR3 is TGTGCCAGCAGCGTAGATCCGTCATCGGGGTACGAGCAGTACTTC. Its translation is CASSVDPSSGYEQYF.

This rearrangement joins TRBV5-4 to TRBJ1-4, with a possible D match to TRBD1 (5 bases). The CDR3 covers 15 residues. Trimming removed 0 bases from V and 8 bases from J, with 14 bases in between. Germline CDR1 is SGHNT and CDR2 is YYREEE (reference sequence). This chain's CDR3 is CASSLARGTEEKLFF. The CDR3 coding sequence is TGTGCCAGCAGCTTGGCAAGGGGTACGGAAGAAAAACTGTTTTTT.

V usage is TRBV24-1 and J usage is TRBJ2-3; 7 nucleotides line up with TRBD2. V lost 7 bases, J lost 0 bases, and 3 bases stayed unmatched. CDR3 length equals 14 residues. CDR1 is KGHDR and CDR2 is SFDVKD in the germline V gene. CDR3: CATRGGGSTDTQYF. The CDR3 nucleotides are TGTGCCACCAGGGGCGGGGGTAGCACAGATACGCAGTATTTT.

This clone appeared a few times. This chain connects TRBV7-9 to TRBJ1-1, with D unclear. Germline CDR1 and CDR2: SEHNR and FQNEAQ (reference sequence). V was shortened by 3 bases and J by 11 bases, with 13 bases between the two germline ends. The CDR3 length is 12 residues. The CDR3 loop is CASSFTGPRAFF. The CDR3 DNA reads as TGTGCCAGCAGCTTTACCGGGCCCCGGGCTTTCTTT.

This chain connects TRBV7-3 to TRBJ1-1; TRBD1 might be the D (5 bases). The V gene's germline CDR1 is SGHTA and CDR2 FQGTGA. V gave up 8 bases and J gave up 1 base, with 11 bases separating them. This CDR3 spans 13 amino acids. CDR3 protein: CASAGEGNTEAFF. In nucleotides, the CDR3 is TGTGCCAGCGCGGGGGAGGGGAACACTGAAGCTTTCTTT.

The CDR3 coding sequence is TGTGCCAGCTCCCCGGGGCCTGGATACGAGCAGTACTTC. Translation gives CASSPGPGYEQYF. The chain carries TRBV18 and TRBJ2-7, with D perhaps assigned TRBD1 or TRBD2 (5 bases each). The germline V and J ends were trimmed by 6 bases and 4 bases, with 13 bases remaining between them. The germline gives CDR1 KGHSH, CDR2 LQKENI. This CDR3 has 13 amino acids. The full variable domain, with the rest looked up from reference TRBV18 and TRBJ2-7, is NAGVMQNPRHLVRRRGQEARLRCSPMKGHSHVYWYRQLPEEGLKFMVYLQKENIIDESGMPKERFSAEFPKEGPSILRIQQVVRGDSAAYFCASSPGPGYEQYFGPGTRLTVT.

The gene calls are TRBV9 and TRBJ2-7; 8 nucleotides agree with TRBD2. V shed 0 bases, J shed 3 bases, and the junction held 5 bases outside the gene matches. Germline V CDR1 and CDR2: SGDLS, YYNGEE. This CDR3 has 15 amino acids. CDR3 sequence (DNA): TGTGCCAGCAGCGTAGATCCTAGCGGGTACTACGAGCAGTACTTC. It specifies CASSVDPSGYYEQYF.

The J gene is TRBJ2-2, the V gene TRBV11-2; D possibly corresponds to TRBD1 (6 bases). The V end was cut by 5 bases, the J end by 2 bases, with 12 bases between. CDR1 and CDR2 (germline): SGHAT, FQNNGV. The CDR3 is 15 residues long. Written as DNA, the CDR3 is TGTGCCAGCAGCATTCAGGGGATAAACACCGGGGAGCTGTTTTTT. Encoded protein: CASSIQGINTGELFF.

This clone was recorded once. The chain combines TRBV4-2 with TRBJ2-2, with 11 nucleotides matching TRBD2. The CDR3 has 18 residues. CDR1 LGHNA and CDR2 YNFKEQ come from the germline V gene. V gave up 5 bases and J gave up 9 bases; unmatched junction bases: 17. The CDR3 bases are TGTGCCAGCAGCGAGAGAGGGCTAGCGGGGGGCCCGTCGTGGGAGCTGTTTTTT. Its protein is CASSERGLAGGPSWELFF.

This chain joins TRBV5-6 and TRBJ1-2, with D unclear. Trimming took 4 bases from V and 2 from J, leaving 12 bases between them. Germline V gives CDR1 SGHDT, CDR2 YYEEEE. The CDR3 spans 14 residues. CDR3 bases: TGTGCCAGCAGCGTCGGGAGGGCAAACTATGGCTACACCTTC. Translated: CASSVGRANYGYTF.

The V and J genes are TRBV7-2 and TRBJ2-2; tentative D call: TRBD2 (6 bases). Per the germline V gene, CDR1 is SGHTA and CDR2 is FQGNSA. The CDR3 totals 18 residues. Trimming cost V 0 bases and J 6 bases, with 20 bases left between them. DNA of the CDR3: TGTGCCAGCAGCTTAGCGGTGCCGGGGAGGCCTATTCCCGGGGAGCTGTTTTTT. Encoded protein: CASSLAVPGRPIPGELFF.

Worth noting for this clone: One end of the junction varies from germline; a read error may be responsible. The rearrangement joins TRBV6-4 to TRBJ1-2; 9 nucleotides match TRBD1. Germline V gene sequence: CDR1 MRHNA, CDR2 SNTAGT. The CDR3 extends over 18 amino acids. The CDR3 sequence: CACSEVLAPKQGAGGYTF. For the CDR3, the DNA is TGTGCCTGCAGTGAGGTGTTGGCGCCCAAACAGGGGGCGGGGGGCTACACCTTC.